This passage covers 15 T cell receptor beta chains from one sample sequenced in a study of blood T cell repertoires in COVID-19. The method was immunoSEQ multiplex PCR; TCRdb's version includes in-frame clones alone and lacks a portion of them. In the table there are 80,000 or so clones, 81% of which are singletons. The specimen sequenced was peripheral blood. The origin of the receptors is a man older than 75 with acute or convalescent COVID-19.

The genes are TRBV11-2 and TRBJ2-3; 10 bases align to TRBD1. Germline loops: CDR1 SGHAT, CDR2 FQNNGV. There are 14 residues in the CDR3. V lost 4 bases to trimming and J lost 4 bases; unmatched junction nucleotides: 2. The CDR3 protein is CASSSGQGPDTQYF. The CDR3 bases are TGTGCCAGCAGCTCGGGACAGGGGCCAGATACGCAGTATTTT.

The gene calls are TRBV29-1 and TRBJ2-5; 7 bases are shared with TRBD1. The CDR3 is 12 amino acids. Unmatched junction bases numbered 6, after V lost 7 bases and J lost 4 bases. Germline values: CDR1 SQVTM, CDR2 ANQGSEA. The CDR3 DNA follows: TGCAGCGCCAAAACAGGGGCAGAGACCCAGTACTTC. Translation gives CSAKTGAETQYF. Drawing the rest from reference TRBV29-1 and TRBJ2-5, the complete variable domain is SAVISQKPSRDICQRGTSLTIQCQVDSQVTMMFWYRQQPGQSLTLIATANQGSEATYESGFVIDKFPISRPNLTFSTLTVSNMSPEDSSIYLCSAKTGAETQYFGPGTRLLVL.

This clone was picked up a small number of times. The chain joins TRBV7-2 to TRBJ1-3; TRBD1 matches at 8 bases. The CDR3 runs 15 residues. The J segment lost 3 bases and the V segment lost 5 bases, leaving 6 bases of the junction unmatched. In germline, CDR1 is SGHTA, CDR2 FQGNSA. The CDR3 nucleotides read TGTGCCAGCAGCCTACAGGGGGGCGTTGGAAACACCATATATTTT. Protein: CASSLQGGVGNTIYF.

The chain links TRBV7-2 to TRBJ2-7; the match to TRBD2 covers 11 bases. From germline, CDR1 is SGHTA and CDR2 FQGNSA. The CDR3 loop spans 15 amino acids. After removal of 0 bases from V and 7 bases from J, the junction contained 5 bases not matched to a gene. CDR3 DNA: TGTGCCAGCAGCTTAGCCCTAGCGGGAGGAGGAGAGCAGTACTTC. Translating it yields CASSLALAGGGEQYF.

The gene calls are TRBV6-2 or TRBV6-3 and TRBJ1-1; maybe TRBD1 (5 bases). Germline V gene lookup returns CDR1 MNHEY and CDR2 SVGEGT. The CDR3 totals 16 residues. The V end was cut by 6 bases, the J end by 2 bases, with 19 bases between. The CDR3 spells CASSPLRTGVNTEAFF. The CDR3 bases are TGTGCCAGCAGCCCTTTACGTACAGGCGTTAACACTGAAGCTTTCTTT.

The J gene is TRBJ2-5, the V gene TRBV28, with 7 bases lining up with TRBD1. Germline CDR1 reads MDHEN; CDR2 reads SYDVKM. The CDR3 is made up of 13 amino acids. V lost 6 bases, J lost 5 bases, and 6 bases stayed unmatched. DNA for the CDR3: TGTGCCAGCAGGCTACAGGGGATTGAGACCCAGTACTTC. Encoded protein: CASRLQGIETQYF.

The gene calls are TRBV28 and TRBJ1-6; tentatively, D is TRBD1 (6 bases). The CDR3 extends over 12 amino acids. The germline CDR1 and CDR2 sequences are MDHEN and SYDVKM. The ends were cut back, 3 bases at V and 18 bases at J, with 15 bases in the middle. In DNA form, the CDR3 reads TGTGCCAGCAGTTTGGCCAGGGGTGGCCCCCACTTT. Protein product: CASSLARGGPHF.

This rearrangement joins TRBV27 to TRBJ2-5, with TRBD2 matching over 14 bases. The CDR3 loop spans 17 amino acids. V lost 2 bases and J lost 3; bases outside the gene matches: 5. CDR1 and CDR2 (germline): MNHEY, SMNVEV (reference sequence). Here the CDR3 reads CASSLSWGLAGEETQYF. The CDR3 nucleotides are TGTGCCAGCAGTTTAAGTTGGGGACTAGCGGGAGAAGAGACCCAGTACTTC.

CDR3 amino acids: CASSWTGGSEAFF. CDR3 sequence (DNA): TGTGCCAGCAGTTGGACAGGGGGTAGTGAAGCTTTCTTT. The chain is built from TRBV6-5 and TRBJ1-1; 10 nucleotides line up with TRBD1. The germline V gene has CDR1 MNHEY and CDR2 SVGAGI. The CDR3 is 13 amino acids. Trimming took 4 bases from V and 7 from J; bases not matched to a gene: 3.

V and J are TRBV19 and TRBJ1-6; no clear D gene. The germline CDR1 and CDR2 sequences are LNHDA and SQIVND (reference sequence). The CDR3 extends over 14 amino acids. V lost 6 bases, J lost 0 bases, and 6 bases lay in between. DNA for the CDR3: TGTGCCAGTAGGTTGAGCTCCTATAATTCACCCCTCCACTTT. Amino acid sequence: CASRLSSYNSPLHF.

The chain recombines TRBV11-2 with TRBJ2-7, with 13 bases matching TRBD2. This CDR3 comprises 16 residues. The V gene's germline CDR1 is SGHAT and CDR2 FQNNGV. J was trimmed by 1 base and V by 5 bases; bases with no gene match: 5. CDR3 sequence reads: CASSVLAGGQSYEQYF. CDR3 nucleotides: TGTGCCAGCAGCGTACTAGCGGGAGGGCAGTCCTACGAGCAGTACTTC.

The chain recombines TRBV18 with TRBJ1-3; D not resolved. The CDR3 contains 14 residues. V lost 1 base, J lost 1 base, and 5 bases lay in between. The germline gives CDR1 KGHSH, CDR2 LQKENI. The CDR3 coding sequence is TGTGCCAGCTCACCACAATCTTCTGGAAACACCATATATTTT. Its translation: CASSPQSSGNTIYF.

The genes are TRBV5-1 and TRBJ1-1; D remains ambiguous. V was cut by 6 bases and J by 3 bases, with 30 bases left in between. Germline V lookup: CDR1 SGHRS, CDR2 YFSETQ. This CDR3 has 19 amino acids. CDR3 region: CASKERGPLTATWDTEAFF. In DNA, the CDR3 is TGCGCCAGCAAAGAGAGAGGGCCCTTAACCGCGACCTGGGACACTGAAGCTTTCTTT.

The V gene is TRBV30, the J gene TRBJ2-7; tentatively, D is TRBD2 (5 bases). CDR3 length: 12 amino acids. V was clipped by 0 bases and J by 6 bases, with 9 bases between them. Germline-derived CDR1 and CDR2 are GTSNPN and SVGIG (reference sequence). The CDR3 sequence: CAWSVGATEQYF. Here the CDR3 DNA reads TGTGCCTGGAGTGTGGGAGCCACCGAGCAGTACTTC.

The chain couples TRBV6-1 to TRBJ1-2, with 7 bases that match TRBD1. The CDR3 consists of 16 residues. Looked up from germline, CDR1 is MNHNS and CDR2 is SASEGT. The trim removed 2 bases at V and 1 base at J, leaving 7 bases unmatched. Written as DNA, the CDR3 is TGTGCCAGCAGTGAACTAGGGGGCCAACTTAACTATGGCTACACCTTC. Its protein product is CASSELGGQLNYGYTF.